This T cell receptor (beta chain) derives from a study of shared T cell receptors in the human thymus. Libraries were prepared by immunoSEQ multiplex PCR; TCRdb keeps only in-frame clonotypes and omits some of them. This sample yields approximately 580,000 clones, of which around 78% are seen a single time; more than 0.01% belongs to the top ten. This CDR3 region has 19 residues. With V trimmed by 5 bases and J by 3 bases, 19 bases remained unmatched. CDR1 is MDHEN and CDR2 is SYDVKM in the germline V gene. This sample was shared with a second study, whose subject was human thymus T cells.

This chain joins TRBV28 and TRBJ1-2; TRBD1 matches 9 bases. The sample consisted of thymocytes. This TCR was recovered from a boy younger than two with a congenital heart defect. CDR3 DNA sequence: TGTGCCAGCAGTCAAGGGACAGGGAGGTCCACCATACGGTACTATGGCTACACCTTC. Translation gives CASSQGTGRSTIRYYGYTF.